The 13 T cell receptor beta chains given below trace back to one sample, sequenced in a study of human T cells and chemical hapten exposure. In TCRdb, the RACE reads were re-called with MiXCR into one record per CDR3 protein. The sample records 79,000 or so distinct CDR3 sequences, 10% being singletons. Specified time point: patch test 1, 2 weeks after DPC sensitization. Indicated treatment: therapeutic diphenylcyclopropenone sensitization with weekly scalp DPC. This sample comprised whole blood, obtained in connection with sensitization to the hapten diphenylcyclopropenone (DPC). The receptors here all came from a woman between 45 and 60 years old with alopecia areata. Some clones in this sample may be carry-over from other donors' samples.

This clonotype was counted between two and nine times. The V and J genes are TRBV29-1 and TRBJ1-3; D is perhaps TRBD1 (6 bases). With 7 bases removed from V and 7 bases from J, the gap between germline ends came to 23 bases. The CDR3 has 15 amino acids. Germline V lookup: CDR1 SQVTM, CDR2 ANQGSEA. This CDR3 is CSAYSGGRGANTIYF. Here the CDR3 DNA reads TGCAGCGCTTACTCCGGGGGGCGCGGTGCGAACACCATATATTTT.

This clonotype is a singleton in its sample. DNA of the CDR3: TGTGCCAGCTCACTTGACAGGGCGCACACTGAAGCTTTCTTT. It translates to CASSLDRAHTEAFF. This chain links TRBV18 with TRBJ1-1, with 7 positions matching TRBD1. The CDR3 runs to 14 residues. From germline, CDR1 is KGHSH and CDR2 LQKENI. Trimming cost V 4 bases and J 3 bases; bases outside gene matches: 5.

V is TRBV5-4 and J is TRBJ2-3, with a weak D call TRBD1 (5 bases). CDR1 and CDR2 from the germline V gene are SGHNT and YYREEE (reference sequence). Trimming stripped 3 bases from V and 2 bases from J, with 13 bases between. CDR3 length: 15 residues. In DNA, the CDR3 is TGTGCCAGCAGCTCTGGAAGACAGTACACAGATACGCAGTATTTT. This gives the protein CASSSGRQYTDTQYF.

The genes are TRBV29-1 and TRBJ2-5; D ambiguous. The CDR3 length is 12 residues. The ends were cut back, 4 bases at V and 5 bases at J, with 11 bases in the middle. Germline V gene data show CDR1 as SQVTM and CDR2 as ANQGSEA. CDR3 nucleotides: TGCAGCGTTGCCCTACCCGGTGAGACCCAGTACTTC. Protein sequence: CSVALPGETQYF.

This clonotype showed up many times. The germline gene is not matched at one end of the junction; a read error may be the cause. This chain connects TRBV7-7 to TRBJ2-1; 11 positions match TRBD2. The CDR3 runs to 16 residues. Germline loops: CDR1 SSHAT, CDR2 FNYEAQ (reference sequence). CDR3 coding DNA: TGTGCTAGCAGCTTATCACTAGCGGGGGCGTACAATGAGCAGTTCTTC. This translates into CASSLSLAGAYNEQFF.

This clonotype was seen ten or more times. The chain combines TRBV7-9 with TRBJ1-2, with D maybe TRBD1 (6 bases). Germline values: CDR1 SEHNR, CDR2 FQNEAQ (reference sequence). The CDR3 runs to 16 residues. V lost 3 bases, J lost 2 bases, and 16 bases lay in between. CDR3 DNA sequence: TGTGCCAGCAGCTTTCAACAGGGACGTGGAAACTATGGCTACACCTTC. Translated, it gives CASSFQQGRGNYGYTF.

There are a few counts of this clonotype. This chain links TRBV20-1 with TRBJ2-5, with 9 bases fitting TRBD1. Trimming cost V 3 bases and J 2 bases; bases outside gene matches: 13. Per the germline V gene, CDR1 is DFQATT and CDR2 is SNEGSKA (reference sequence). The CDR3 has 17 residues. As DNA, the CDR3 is TGCAGTGCTAGGAGGGACAGGGTCGGGAGTATACAAGAGACCCAGTACTTC. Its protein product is CSARRDRVGSIQETQYF.

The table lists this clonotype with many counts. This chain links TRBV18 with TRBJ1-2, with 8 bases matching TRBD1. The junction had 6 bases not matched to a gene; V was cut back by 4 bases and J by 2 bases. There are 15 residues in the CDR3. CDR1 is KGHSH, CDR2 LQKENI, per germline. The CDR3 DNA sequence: TGTGCCAGCTCACTACAGGGGGTACCAAACTATGGCTACACCTTC. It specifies CASSLQGVPNYGYTF.

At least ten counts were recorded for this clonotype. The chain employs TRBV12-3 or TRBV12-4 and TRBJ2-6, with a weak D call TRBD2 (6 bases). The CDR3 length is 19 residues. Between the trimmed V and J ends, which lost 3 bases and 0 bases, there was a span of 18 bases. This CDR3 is CASSFGLGATSSGANVLTF. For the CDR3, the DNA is TGTGCCAGCAGTTTCGGTTTAGGGGCGACTAGCTCTGGGGCCAACGTCCTGACTTTC.

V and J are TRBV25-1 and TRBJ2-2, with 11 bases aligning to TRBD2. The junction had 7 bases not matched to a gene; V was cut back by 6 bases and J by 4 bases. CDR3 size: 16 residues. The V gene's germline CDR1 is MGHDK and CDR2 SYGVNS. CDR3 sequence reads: CASSREGLAVTGELFF. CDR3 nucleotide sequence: TGTGCCAGCAGCAGGGAGGGACTAGCGGTCACCGGGGAGCTGTTTTTT.

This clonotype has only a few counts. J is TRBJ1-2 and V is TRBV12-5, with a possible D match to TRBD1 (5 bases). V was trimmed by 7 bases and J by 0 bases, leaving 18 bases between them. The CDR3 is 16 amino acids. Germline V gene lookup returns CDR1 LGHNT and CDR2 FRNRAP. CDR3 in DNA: TGTGCTAGTGTTCCGACAGACTCTTTATCTAACTATGGCTACACCTTC. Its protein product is CASVPTDSLSNYGYTF.

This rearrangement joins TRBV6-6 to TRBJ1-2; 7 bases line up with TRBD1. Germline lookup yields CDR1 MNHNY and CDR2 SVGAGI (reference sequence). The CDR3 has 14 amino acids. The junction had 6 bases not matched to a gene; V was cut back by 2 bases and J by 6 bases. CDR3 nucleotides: TGTGCCAGCAGTTACCCCCCCCAGGGGGATGGCTACACCTTC. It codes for CASSYPPQGDGYTF.

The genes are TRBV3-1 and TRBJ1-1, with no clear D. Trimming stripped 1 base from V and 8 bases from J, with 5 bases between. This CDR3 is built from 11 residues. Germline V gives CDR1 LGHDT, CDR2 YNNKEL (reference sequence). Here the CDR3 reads CASSQGVEAFF. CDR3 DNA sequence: TGTGCCAGCAGCCAAGGGGTAGAAGCTTTCTTT. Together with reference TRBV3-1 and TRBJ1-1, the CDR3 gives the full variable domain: DTAVSQTPKYLVTQMGNDKSIKCEQNLGHDTMYWYKQDSKKFLKIMFSYNNKELIINETVPNRFSPKSPDKAHLNLHINSLELGDSAVYFCASSQGVEAFFGQGTRLTVV.